This is a list of T cell receptor beta chains from one sample in a study of shared clonotypes between healthy human individuals. Using immunoSEQ multiplex PCR, the repertoire was profiled, and TCRdb retains in-frame clones only, with some absent. The top ten hold over 1.5% of the sample, which has some 790,000 clones, roughly two thirds seen once. What was sequenced was memory CD4+ T cells sorted from blood. The receptors here all came from a woman under 40 in good health. The CDR3 runs from the conserved cysteine through the conserved F or W. Each record gives: CDR3 protein, CDR3 DNA, J gene, V gene, D gene, clone size. A D gene is named only where the DNA matches it firmly. A clone size is listed for some rows: how often the clone was seen (once, few, many), or a class if it is expanded.

CASNSQGTGNTIYF | TGTGCCAGCAACTCGCAGGGGACGGGAAACACCATATATTTT | TRBJ1-3 | TRBV28 | NA | NA
CASSESGGTTNEKLFF | TGTGCCAGCAGCGAATCCGGGGGCACAACTAATGAAAAACTGTTTTTT | TRBJ1-4 | TRBV27 | NA | NA
CASRPGQIQPQHF | TGTGCCAGTAGACCGGGACAGATCCAGCCCCAGCATTTT | TRBJ1-5 | TRBV19 | TRBD1 | NA
CASGAGGQLETQYF | TGTGCCTCTGGAGCGGGAGGGCAATTGGAGACCCAGTACTTC | TRBJ2-5 | TRBV28 | TRBD2 | NA
CASTRGPAYGYTF | TGTGCCAGCACCAGGGGGCCTGCCTATGGCTACACCTTC | TRBJ1-2 | TRBV6-1 | TRBD1 | few
CASSSPQGSGYGYTF | TGTGCCAGCAGTTCCCCCCAGGGGAGCGGCTATGGCTACACCTTC | TRBJ1-2 | TRBV28 | NA | NA
CASSKGQGPTGELFF | TGTGCCAGCAGCAAGGGACAAGGACCTACCGGGGAGCTGTTTTTT | TRBJ2-2 | TRBV27 | NA | NA
CASSIAMRAGYYEQYF | TGTGCCAGTAGTATAGCCATGAGGGCGGGATATTACGAGCAGTACTTC | TRBJ2-7 | TRBV19 | NA | NA
CASSQVSSGRAHHANEQFF | TGTGCCAGCAGCCAAGTCTCTAGCGGGAGGGCCCACCATGCCAATGAGCAGTTCTTC | TRBJ2-1 | TRBV14 | TRBD2 | NA
CASSLDSLSNSGANVLTF | TGTGCCAGCAGTTTGGACAGCCTATCGAACTCTGGGGCCAACGTCCTGACTTTC | TRBJ2-6 | TRBV28 | NA | few
CASSYQGSYGYTF | TGTGCCAGCAGCTACCAGGGAAGCTATGGCTACACCTTC | TRBJ1-2 | TRBV5-6 | NA | NA
CASRELLGGRGYTF | TGTGCCAGCAGAGAACTCCTAGGGGGTCGAGGCTACACCTTC | TRBJ1-2 | TRBV2 | NA | few
CASSLPPSGWETQYF | TGTGCCAGCAGCTTACCCCCTAGCGGGTGGGAGACCCAGTACTTC | TRBJ2-5 | TRBV7-2 | TRBD2 | NA
CSANYAGLVSF | TGCAGTGCAAATTATGCGGGACTAGTTTCTTTT | TRBJ2-3 | TRBV20-1 | TRBD2 | NA
CASRQQGAQHF | TGTGCCAGCAGGCAACAGGGAGCCCAGCATTTT | TRBJ1-5 | TRBV2 | NA | NA
CASSYQGVGANVLTF | TGTGCCAGCAGTTACCAGGGGGTAGGGGCCAACGTCCTGACTTTC | TRBJ2-6 | TRBV28 | TRBD1 | NA
CASSLAWVNTEAFF | TGTGCCAGCAGCTTAGCGTGGGTTAACACTGAAGCTTTCTTT | TRBJ1-1 | TRBV11-2 | NA | NA
CASSPGTAHGYTF | TGTGCCAGCAGTCCGGGGACAGCGCATGGCTACACCTTC | TRBJ1-2 | TRBV27 | TRBD1 | NA
CSVRAGTSGVEQYF | TGCAGCGTGCGCGCCGGGACCAGCGGAGTAGAGCAGTACTTC | TRBJ2-5 | TRBV29-1 | NA | NA
CASSPGQAYNEQFF | TGCGCCAGCAGTCCGGGACAGGCCTACAATGAGCAGTTCTTC | TRBJ2-1 | TRBV5-1 | TRBD1 | NA
CASSTIPNTEAFF | TGCGCCAGCAGTACAATCCCGAACACTGAAGCTTTCTTT | TRBJ1-1 | TRBV5-1 | NA | NA
CASSKENTGELFF | TGTGCCAGCAGTAAGGAAAACACCGGGGAGCTGTTTTTT | TRBJ2-2 | TRBV2 | NA | few
CASSPRLAGLSGANVLTF | TGTGCCAGCAGCCCAAGACTAGCGGGACTTTCTGGGGCCAACGTCCTGACTTTC | TRBJ2-6 | TRBV7-3 | TRBD2 | once
CASSWDRNNEQFF | TGCGCCAGCAGCTGGGACCGAAACAATGAGCAGTTCTTC | TRBJ2-1 | TRBV5-1 | NA | few
CASSLAAGETGANVLTF | TGCGCCAGCAGCTTGGCAGCGGGAGAAACTGGGGCCAACGTCCTGACTTTC | TRBJ2-6 | TRBV5-1 | TRBD2 | few
CASGTGKKTQYF | TGTGCCAGCGGGACAGGGAAGAAGACCCAGTACTTC | TRBJ2-5 | TRBV21-1 | NA | few
CASSAPSAGELFF | TGTGCCAGCAGCGCCCCGTCCGCCGGGGAGCTGTTTTTT | TRBJ2-2 | TRBV25-1 | NA | NA
CASSLTTGAYNEQFF | TGTGCCAGCAGCTTGACTACGGGAGCCTACAATGAGCAGTTCTTC | TRBJ2-1 | TRBV11-2 | NA | NA
CASSAGVSTYNEQFF | TGTGCCAGCAGCGCGGGAGTAAGTACGTACAATGAGCAGTTCTTC | TRBJ2-1 | TRBV9 | NA | NA
CSGGGHNEQFF | TGCAGCGGCGGGGGTCACAATGAGCAGTTCTTC | TRBJ2-1 | TRBV29-1 | TRBD2 | NA
CGTGGRGGYGYTF | TGTGGGACAGGGGGCCGAGGGGGATATGGCTACACCTTC | TRBJ1-2 | TRBV28 | TRBD1 | NA
CASSPTGTYEQYF | TGTGCCAGCAGCCCGACTGGTACCTACGAGCAGTACTTC | TRBJ2-7 | TRBV5-5 | NA | NA
CASSTIHTVNTEAFF | TGTGCCAGTAGTACAATTCATACAGTTAACACTGAAGCTTTCTTT | TRBJ1-1 | TRBV19 | NA | few
CASSEYGENYGYTF | TGTGCCAGCAGTGAATATGGGGAAAACTATGGCTACACCTTC | TRBJ1-2 | TRBV6-1 | NA | NA
CASSSGTGTYEQYF | TGCGCCAGCAGTTCCGGGACGGGAACCTACGAGCAGTACTTC | TRBJ2-7 | TRBV10-1 | NA | NA
CASRPSTTLAYEQYF | TGTGCCAGCAGACCATCGACCACCCTTGCCTACGAGCAGTACTTC | TRBJ2-7 | TRBV11-3 | NA | NA
CASTSAGVSEQYF | TGTGCCAGCACGTCGGCGGGAGTGTCCGAGCAGTACTTC | TRBJ2-7 | TRBV6-5 | TRBD2 | NA
CASSLRELDEQFF | TGCGCCAGCAGCCTCAGGGAGTTGGATGAGCAGTTCTTC | TRBJ2-1 | TRBV4-1 | NA | NA
CASSTGTVSTDTQYF | TGTGCCAGTAGTACGGGGACAGTAAGCACAGATACGCAGTATTTT | TRBJ2-3 | TRBV19 | TRBD1 | NA
CASSPRGTGEYQETQYF | TGCGCCAGCAGCCCCCGGGGCACAGGGGAGTACCAAGAGACCCAGTACTTC | TRBJ2-5 | TRBV4-1 | TRBD1 | few
CASSRTGTGVWEQYF | TGTGCCAGCAGTCGAACCGGGACAGGGGTGTGGGAGCAGTACTTC | TRBJ2-7 | TRBV5-4 | TRBD1 | NA
CAIWAGLHHEQFF | TGTGCCATCTGGGCAGGGTTGCATCATGAGCAGTTCTTC | TRBJ2-1 | TRBV10-3 | NA | once
CASSALGQGGYEQYF | TGTGCCAGCAGCGCCCTGGGACAGGGGGGATACGAGCAGTACTTC | TRBJ2-7 | TRBV9 | TRBD1 | few
CASSPPGQNTEAFF | TGTGCCAGCTCACCACCGGGACAGAACACTGAAGCTTTCTTT | TRBJ1-1 | TRBV18 | NA | NA
CASSPGQTQHF | TGTGCCAGCTCACCTGGACAGACCCAGCATTTT | TRBJ1-5 | TRBV18 | NA | NA
CASSMGLVFTDTQYF | TGTGCCAGCAGTATGGGACTAGTGTTCACAGATACGCAGTATTTT | TRBJ2-3 | TRBV27 | TRBD2 | few
CASSLWVGSEETQYF | TGTGCCAGCAGCTTATGGGTGGGATCGGAGGAGACCCAGTACTTC | TRBJ2-5 | TRBV7-2 | NA | NA
CASRGPDEAFF | TGTGCCAGCCGGGGGCCGGATGAAGCTTTCTTT | TRBJ1-1 | TRBV11-2 | NA | NA
CASSLAGVAGESEQYF | TGCGCCAGCAGCTTGGCGGGGGTAGCGGGAGAGAGTGAGCAGTACTTC | TRBJ2-7 | TRBV5-1 | TRBD2 | once
CASSLGGNYGYTF | TGTGCCAGCAGCCTGGGGGGTAACTATGGCTACACCTTC | TRBJ1-2 | TRBV5-8 | NA | once
CASSRQGPYEQYF | TGTGCCAGCTCGCGACAGGGCCCCTACGAGCAGTACTTC | TRBJ2-7 | TRBV18 | TRBD1 | NA
CASSLDNYEQYF | TGTGCCAGCAGCTTAGACAACTACGAGCAGTACTTC | TRBJ2-7 | TRBV7-9 | NA | NA
CASSSIGRAFF | TGTGCCAGCAGTTCTATCGGACGCGCTTTCTTT | TRBJ1-1 | TRBV27 | NA | NA
CASSPGSYEQYF | TGTGCCAGCTCACCAGGCTCCTACGAGCAGTACTTC | TRBJ2-7 | TRBV18 | NA | NA
CASSPPAGAGNTEAFF | TGTGCCAGCTCACCACCGGCGGGGGCGGGGAACACTGAAGCTTTCTTT | TRBJ1-1 | TRBV18 | NA | NA
CASSPAWDYEQYF | TGTGCCAGCAGTCCGGCTTGGGACTACGAGCAGTACTTC | TRBJ2-7 | TRBV28 | NA | many
CASNPARGQGAAGELFF | TGTGCCAGCAATCCCGCGCGGGGCCAGGGGGCGGCCGGGGAGCTGTTTTTT | TRBJ2-2 | TRBV7-9 | TRBD1 | few